What follows are 10 T cell receptor beta chains derived from one specimen sequenced in a study of cytomegalovirus exposure and HLA in healthy donors. With 60 Vbeta and 13 Jbeta primers, the PCR was carried out. Repertoires were generated with immunoSEQ multiplex PCR, while TCRdb's copy carries only in-frame clones and drops some. This sample has 100,000 or so clones; 10% to 15% occur once, and the top ten carry 16%. The source material was PBMCs. These receptors originate from a middle-aged man in good health and CMV-seropositive.

This chain uses TRBV10-3 with TRBJ1-1, with 7 nucleotides matching TRBD1. CDR1 ENHRY and CDR2 SYGVKD come from the germline V gene. V gave up 4 bases and J gave up 4 bases; unmatched junction bases: 9. The CDR3 has 15 amino acids. The CDR3 nucleotides are TGTGCCATCAGTGCGGCAGGGGGTTTAGGCACTGAAGCTTTCTTT. This encodes CAISAAGGLGTEAFF.

This clone was recorded a few times. The chain joins TRBV6-1 to TRBJ1-5; TRBD1 aligns across 10 bases. This CDR3 is built from 15 residues. The germline V gene encodes CDR1 MNHNS and CDR2 SASEGT. V lost 4 bases to trimming and J lost 3 bases; unmatched junction nucleotides: 3. CDR3 residues: CASSAGTGANQPQHF. The DNA for the CDR3 is TGTGCCAGCAGTGCCGGGACAGGGGCCAATCAGCCCCAGCATTTT.

This chain links TRBV5-1 with TRBJ2-6; 13 bases map to TRBD2. CDR1 is SGHRS, CDR2 YFSETQ, per germline. The CDR3 runs 18 residues. V trimming: 3 bases; J trimming: 3 bases; junction bases outside the gene matches: 6. CDR3 region: CASSSAGLAGYGANVLTF. In DNA form, the CDR3 reads TGCGCCAGCAGCTCAGCGGGACTAGCGGGATATGGGGCCAACGTCCTGACTTTC.

This clone was seen ten or more times. The V call is TRBV5-1, the J call TRBJ2-7; 10 positions agree with TRBD2. There are 14 residues in the CDR3. Germline trimming cut 5 bases from V and 6 bases from J; bases unmatched to any gene: 8. Germline CDR1 and CDR2: SGHRS and YFSETQ. The CDR3 reads CASRRTGTSVEQYF. The CDR3 nucleotides are TGCGCCAGCAGAAGGACCGGGACTAGCGTCGAGCAGTACTTC.

The V and J genes are TRBV11-2 and TRBJ2-7, with 7 bases aligning to TRBD1. CDR3 length: 14 amino acids. Germline V CDR1 and CDR2: SGHAT, FQNNGV. Trimming cost V 5 bases and J 2 bases; bases outside gene matches: 6. DNA for the CDR3: TGTGCCAGCAGCCCAGAGGGGGCTACCTACGAGCAGTACTTC. This sequence encodes CASSPEGATYEQYF. The whole variable domain, filled in from reference TRBV11-2 and TRBJ2-7, reads EAGVAQSPRYKIIEKRQSVAFWCNPISGHATLYWYQQILGQGPKLLIQFQNNGVVDDSQLPKDRFSAERLKGVDSTLKIQPAKLEDSAVYLCASSPEGATYEQYFGPGTRLTVT.

The chain combines TRBV2 with TRBJ2-1; the match to TRBD1 covers 8 bases. The CDR3 loop spans 15 amino acids. V shed 6 bases and J 8 bases; nucleotides not matched to a gene: 12. From germline, CDR1 is SNHLY and CDR2 FYNNEI. The CDR3: CASRERQGMGDEQFF. CDR3 nucleotide sequence: TGTGCCAGCAGAGAACGACAGGGGATGGGGGATGAGCAGTTCTTC.

This rearrangement joins TRBV6-6 to TRBJ2-1; D perhaps matches TRBD2 (6 bases). The CDR3 is made up of 16 amino acids. V was clipped by 2 bases and J by 6 bases, with 17 bases between them. Per the germline V gene, CDR1 is MNHNY and CDR2 is SVGAGI (reference sequence). CDR3 sequence reads: CASSYGPPGTVNEQFF. In nucleotides, the CDR3 is TGTGCCAGCAGTTACGGGCCCCCCGGGACTGTCAATGAGCAGTTCTTC.

This chain connects TRBV5-6 to TRBJ1-5; D is perhaps TRBD1 (5 bases). CDR3 length: 14 residues. V was clipped by 2 bases and J by 6 bases, with 12 bases between them. Germline V gene lookup returns CDR1 SGHDT and CDR2 YYEEEE. Written as DNA, the CDR3 is TGTGCCAGCAGCTTCGCAGGGATGTTTCAGCCCCAGCATTTT. Translating gives CASSFAGMFQPQHF. Full variable domain (missing parts from reference TRBV5-6 and TRBJ1-5): DAGVTQSPTHLIKTRGQQVTLRCSPKSGHDTVSWYQQALGQGPQFIFQYYEEEERQRGNFPDRFSGHQFPNYSSELNVNALLLGDSALYLCASSFAGMFQPQHFGDGTRLSIL.

The CDR3, as DNA: TGCGCCAGCAGCCCTCGAAGGGGCGGCCACACCTTC. Translated, it gives CASSPRRGGHTF. This sequence joins TRBV4-1 and TRBJ1-2; weak D call: TRBD1 (5 bases). V lost 4 bases, J lost 12 bases, and 15 bases lay in between. Germline lookup yields CDR1 MGHRA and CDR2 YSYEKL. This CDR3 is built from 12 residues.

The chain has TRBV4-1 and TRBJ2-1; D perhaps matches TRBD2 (5 bases). Germline CDR1 reads MGHRA; CDR2 reads YSYEKL. Trimming shortened V by 1 base and J by 4 bases, and 14 bases separated the two germline ends. The CDR3 has 16 amino acids. Written as DNA, the CDR3 is TGCGCCAGCAGCCAAGTCGTTAGCGCAATATACAATGAGCAGTTCTTC. Its protein is CASSQVVSAIYNEQFF.